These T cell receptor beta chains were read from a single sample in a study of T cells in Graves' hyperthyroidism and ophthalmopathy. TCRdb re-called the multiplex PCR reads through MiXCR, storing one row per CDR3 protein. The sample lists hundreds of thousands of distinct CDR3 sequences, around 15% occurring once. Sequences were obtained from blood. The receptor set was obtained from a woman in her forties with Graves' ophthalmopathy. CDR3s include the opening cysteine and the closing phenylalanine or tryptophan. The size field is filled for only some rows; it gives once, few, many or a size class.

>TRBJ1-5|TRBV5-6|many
CASSLGSGSLYSNQPQHF
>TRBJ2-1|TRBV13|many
CASSLAQPSGGPQFF
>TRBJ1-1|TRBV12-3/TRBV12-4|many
CASSLTKAAEAFF
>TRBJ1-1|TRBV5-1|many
CASSGRLNTEAFF
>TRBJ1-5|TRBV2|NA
CASSALSQNQPQHF
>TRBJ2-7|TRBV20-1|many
CSATGQGPYEQYF
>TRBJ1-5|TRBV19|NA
CASSPPQGNQPQHF
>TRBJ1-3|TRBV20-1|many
CSAPSPAGNTIYF
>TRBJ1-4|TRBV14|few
CASSQAWAGGAAREKLFF
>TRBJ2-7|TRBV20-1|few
CSARGTGINSYEQYF
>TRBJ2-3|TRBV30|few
CAWSALGVEADTQYF
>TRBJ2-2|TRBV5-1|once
CASSLLQNTGELFF
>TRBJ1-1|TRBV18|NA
CASSRTGVAGQDKTEAFF
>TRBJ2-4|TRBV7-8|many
CASSLAGVASGVKNIQYF
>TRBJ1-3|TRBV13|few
CASSSGTVSGNTIYF
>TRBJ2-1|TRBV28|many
CASSQGLTGSYNEQFF
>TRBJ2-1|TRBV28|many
CASKVTGDASGRDEQFF
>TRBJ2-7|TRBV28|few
CASSLSGLADYEQYF
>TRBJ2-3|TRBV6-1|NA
CASKTSGGGTQYF
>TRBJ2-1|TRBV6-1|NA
CASTGTGRSGNEQFF
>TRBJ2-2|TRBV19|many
CASNEGFGELFF
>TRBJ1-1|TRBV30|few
CAWSTGGKTEAFF
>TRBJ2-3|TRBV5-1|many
CASSFQLAGAKSTDTQYF
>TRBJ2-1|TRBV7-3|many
CASSQTGGPYNEQFF
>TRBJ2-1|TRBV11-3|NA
CASSLGTSGIMPKNEQFF
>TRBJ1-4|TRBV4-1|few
CASSPPGAVREKLFF
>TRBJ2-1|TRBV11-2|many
CASSHVSNEQFF
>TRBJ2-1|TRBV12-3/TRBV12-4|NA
CASSLVGAAGEQFF
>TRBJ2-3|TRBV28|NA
CASSSLTSGRHTQYF
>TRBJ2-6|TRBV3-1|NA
CASSQGVVRSGANVLTF
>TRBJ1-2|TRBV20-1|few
CSAHSLLTSLISF
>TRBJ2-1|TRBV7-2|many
CASSLSAGGKYNEQFF
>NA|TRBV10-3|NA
CAISGPGTDQFF
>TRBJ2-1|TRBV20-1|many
CSARTSGSLGNEQFF
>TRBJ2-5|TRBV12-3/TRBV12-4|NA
CASSLEGAGARTQYF
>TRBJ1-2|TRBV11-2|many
CASSLAGVDYGYTF
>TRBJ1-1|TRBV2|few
CASGQGWTEAFF
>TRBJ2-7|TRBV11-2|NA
CARAHSYEQYF
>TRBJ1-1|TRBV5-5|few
CASSVGQGMNTEAFF
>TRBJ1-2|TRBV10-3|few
CAISESTGGQNYGYTF
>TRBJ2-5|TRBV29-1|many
CSVGERGVRETQYF
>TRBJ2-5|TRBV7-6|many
CASSLFTGDRETQYF
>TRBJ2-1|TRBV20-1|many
CSARGGSDNEQFF
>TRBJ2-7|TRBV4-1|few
CASSQVPGLASYEQYF
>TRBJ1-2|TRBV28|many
CASSGGLGGRNTF
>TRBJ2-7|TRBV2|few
CASSLWTEQYF
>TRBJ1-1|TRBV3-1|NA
CASSQPGQGVEAFF
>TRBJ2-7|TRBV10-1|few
CASSDPGTGVYEQYF
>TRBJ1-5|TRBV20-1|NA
CSAMEDWAQHF
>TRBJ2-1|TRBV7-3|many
CASSLTSTNEQFF
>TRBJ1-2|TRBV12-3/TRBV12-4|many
CASSRDGTGVGYTF
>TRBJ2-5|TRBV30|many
CAWSVRGARGETQYF
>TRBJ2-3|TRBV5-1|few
CASSFTGLSADTQYF
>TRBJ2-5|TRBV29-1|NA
CSVEVTVQETQYF
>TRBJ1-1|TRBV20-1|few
CSASSVETMNTEAFF
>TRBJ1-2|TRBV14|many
CASSQVGTGNYGYTF
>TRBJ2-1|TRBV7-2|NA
CASSQDWARLLAGYNEQFF
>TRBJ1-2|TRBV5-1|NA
CASSPGQGADGYTF
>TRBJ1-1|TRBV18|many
CASSETQNTEAFF